This T cell receptor beta chain came from a study of blood T cells in healthy people across ages. Primers used in a second PCR of about 6 to 11 cycles were a sample-barcoded 5' primer and a J-beta primer mix. A single record per CDR3 protein comes from TCRdb applying MiXCR to the 5' RACE reads. Among 600,000 to 1,000,000 distinct CDR3 sequences listed, 20% to 25% were seen once. The CDR3 loop spans 13 amino acids. V was clipped by 5 bases and J by 3 bases, with 10 bases between them. The same sample was also studied in work on T cells of mothers and their children.

The clonotype originates from a boy between 10 and 17 years old in good health. The chain uses TRBV12-3 or TRBV12-4 and TRBJ1-2; D not certain. The source material was blood. CDR3 nucleotide sequence: TGTGCCAGCAGTCAACGGGGTGACTATGGCTACACCTTC. This codes for CASSQRGDYGYTF.